The rows below give T cell receptor beta chains drawn from one sample of a study of blood T cells in healthy people across ages. TCRdb recomputed calls from the 5' RACE reads with MiXCR, one row per CDR3 protein. The sample has fewer than 1,200,000 distinct CDR3 sequences, roughly 24% seen once; the top ten hold approximately 0.79%. These data were likewise used in another study, on T cells of mothers and their children.

Specimen: blood. The receptors were sampled from a girl aged 2 to 10 in good health. CDR3s include the opening cysteine and the closing phenylalanine or tryptophan. Fields, in order: clone size, V gene, J gene, D gene, CDR3 DNA, CDR3 protein. D genes are given only for firm matches. A clone size is listed for some rows: how often the clone was seen (once, few, many), or a class if it is expanded.

abundance: .; v_gene: TRBV29-1; j_gene: TRBJ2-6; d_gene: .; CDR3nt: TGCAGTGGACAGTTCTCTGGGGCCAACGTCCTGACTTTC; CDR3aa: CSGQFSGANVLTF
abundance: .; v_gene: TRBV7-9; j_gene: TRBJ2-7; d_gene: TRBD2; CDR3nt: TGTGCCAGCAGCCCAAGCGGGAGAAACCGCTACGAGCAGTACTTC; CDR3aa: CASSPSGRNRYEQYF
abundance: .; v_gene: TRBV20-1; j_gene: TRBJ2-4; d_gene: .; CDR3nt: TGCAGTGCACCCGGGACAACCAAAAACATTCAGTACTTC; CDR3aa: CSAPGTTKNIQYF
abundance: few; v_gene: TRBV29-1; j_gene: TRBJ1-1; d_gene: .; CDR3nt: TGCAGCGCCGAGGACCACGAAGCTTTCTTT; CDR3aa: CSAEDHEAFF
abundance: few; v_gene: TRBV27; j_gene: TRBJ2-1; d_gene: TRBD1; CDR3nt: TGTGCCAGCAGTTTTCGGACAGGGGGCTACAATGAGCAGTTCTTC; CDR3aa: CASSFRTGGYNEQFF
abundance: .; v_gene: TRBV9; j_gene: TRBJ2-2; d_gene: TRBD2; CDR3nt: TGTGCCAGCAGCATCGGGACTAGCGGGAGCGGAGTTACCGGGGAGCTGTTTTTT; CDR3aa: CASSIGTSGSGVTGELFF
abundance: .; v_gene: TRBV4-2; j_gene: TRBJ2-2; d_gene: TRBD2; CDR3nt: TGTGCCAGCAGCCAAGAAAGGGGTCTAGCGGGGGTTCCCGGGGAGCTGTTTTTT; CDR3aa: CASSQERGLAGVPGELFF
abundance: .; v_gene: TRBV12-3/TRBV12-4; j_gene: TRBJ2-3; d_gene: .; CDR3nt: TGTGCCAGCAGTCCCATCGCGGCCCCGGCAGATACGCAGTATTTT; CDR3aa: CASSPIAAPADTQYF
abundance: .; v_gene: TRBV7-3; j_gene: TRBJ2-5; d_gene: TRBD1; CDR3nt: TGTGCCAGCAGCTTAAGGGGACAGTACCAAGAGACCCAGTACTTC; CDR3aa: CASSLRGQYQETQYF
abundance: .; v_gene: TRBV7-9; j_gene: TRBJ1-1; d_gene: .; CDR3nt: TGTGCCAGCAGCTTAGGGCTGGGGGTTCTTGGCACTGAAGCTTTCTTT; CDR3aa: CASSLGLGVLGTEAFF
abundance: few; v_gene: TRBV7-8; j_gene: TRBJ1-5; d_gene: .; CDR3nt: TGTGCCAGCAGCCCGCAGGGAAGCAGGCAGCCCCAGCATTTT; CDR3aa: CASSPQGSRQPQHF
abundance: .; v_gene: TRBV4-3; j_gene: TRBJ2-7; d_gene: TRBD2; CDR3nt: TGCGCCAGCAGCCAAGATAGCCGGACTAGAGAGCAGTACTTC; CDR3aa: CASSQDSRTREQYF
abundance: few; v_gene: TRBV5-1; j_gene: TRBJ2-5; d_gene: .; CDR3nt: TGCGCCAGCAGCTTCGAAAATCGTGAGACCCAGTACTTC; CDR3aa: CASSFENRETQYF